This T cell receptor beta chain appears in the sequencing data of a study of blood T cell repertoires in COVID-19. CDR3 length equals 13 residues. The V segment lost 5 bases and the J segment 8 bases; nucleotides outside the gene matches: 6. From germline, CDR1 is MDHEN and CDR2 SYDVKM. Some clones are missing from TCRdb's copy, which holds only in-frame ones; the method was immunoSEQ multiplex PCR. This table holds over 150,000 clones, roughly 80% found once. Only a few counts were recorded for this clone. The chain is built from TRBV28 and TRBJ1-2; 9 nucleotides align to TRBD1. The clonotype was recovered from a man older than 75 with acute or convalescent COVID-19. The sample taken for sequencing was peripheral blood. CDR3 sequence (DNA): TGTGCCAGCAGTCGGACAGGGGCGTTAGGCTACACCTTC. Translation: CASSRTGALGYTF.